The present T cell receptor beta chain was sequenced within a study of beta chain features in type 1 diabetes. cDNA synthesis used the whole RNA isolate, giving expressed TCRB sequences. Profiled with immunoSEQ multiplex PCR; TCRdb holds only in-frame clones, not every one. The sample holds 300,000 to 450,000 clones; about 12% are singletons and the top ten take approximately 0.01%. The V end was cut by 0 bases, the J end by 5 bases, with 13 bases between. The CDR3 has 15 residues. Germline V CDR1 and CDR2: LGHNA, YSLEER. Overall study findings and caveats: People with Type 1 diabetes carried modestly yet significantly shorter TCRB CDR3s in all four CD4+ subsets.

This clone was found a few times. Its target is unknown. The sequenced sample was naive CD4+ T cells from blood. The chain couples TRBV4-3 to TRBJ2-5; no reliable D call. The source of this sequence is a woman younger than 35 with type 1 diabetes. CDR3 coding DNA: TGCGCCAGCAGCCAAGATGAGGCGCCTTGGGAGACCCAGTACTTC. Its protein is CASSQDEAPWETQYF.